These 26 T cell receptor beta chains were sequenced from one sample in a study of cytomegalovirus exposure and HLA in healthy donors. It was with 60 Vbeta and 13 Jbeta primers that the PCR ran. Generated by immunoSEQ multiplex PCR, the TCRdb table keeps only in-frame clones and is missing some. The table lists fewer than 120,000 clones, approximately 83% of them singletons. Material for sequencing was PBMCs. The source of these receptors is a man aged 35 to 55 in good health and CMV-seronegative.

This clone was seen just once. The genes are TRBV6-5 and TRBJ2-1, with 13 bases identical to TRBD2. Trimming at V came to 4 bases and at J to 3 bases, leaving 3 bases not matched to a gene. CDR1 is MNHEY, CDR2 SVGAGI, per germline. CDR3 length: 16 amino acids. CDR3 region: CASSSTSGGFYNEQFF. The CDR3 DNA reads as TGTGCCAGCAGTTCGACTAGCGGGGGGTTCTACAATGAGCAGTTCTTC.

This chain uses TRBV5-5 with TRBJ1-2; D unclear. V gave up 0 bases and J gave up 1 base, with 7 bases separating them. Germline V gene data show CDR1 as SGHKS and CDR2 as YYEKEE (reference sequence). This CDR3 spans 14 amino acids. This CDR3 is CASSLGADNYGYTF. In nucleotides, the CDR3 is TGTGCCAGCAGCTTGGGTGCGGATAACTATGGCTACACCTTC.

The chain couples TRBV6-1 to TRBJ1-5; 9 nucleotides agree with TRBD1. The trim removed 6 bases at V and 4 bases at J, leaving 7 bases unmatched. There are 15 residues in the CDR3. Germline-derived CDR1 and CDR2 are MNHNS and SASEGT. The CDR3 sequence: CASSQDRGWNQPQHF. The CDR3 DNA follows: TGTGCCAGCAGCCAGGACAGGGGATGGAATCAGCCCCAGCATTTT.

Here the CDR3 DNA reads TGTGCCAGCAGCGGGCTAGCGGGGGGTTCCACAGATACGCAGTATTTT. Its protein product is CASSGLAGGSTDTQYF. The chain has TRBV7-9 and TRBJ2-3, with 11 positions matching TRBD2. J gave up 2 bases and V 5 bases, and 6 bases lay outside the gene matches. Germline V CDR1 and CDR2: SEHNR, FQNEAQ (reference sequence). The CDR3 covers 16 residues.

The rearrangement links TRBV18 to TRBJ1-4; no definite D call. Germline V lookup: CDR1 KGHSH, CDR2 LQKENI. The CDR3 sequence is 14 residues long. Trimming cost V 3 bases and J 8 bases, with 13 bases left between them. The CDR3: CASSPEAGNEKLFF. The CDR3, as DNA: TGTGCCAGCTCACCCGAAGCCGGTAACGAAAAACTGTTTTTT. Full variable domain (outside the CDR3, taken from reference TRBV18 and TRBJ1-4): NAGVMQNPRHLVRRRGQEARLRCSPMKGHSHVYWYRQLPEEGLKFMVYLQKENIIDESGMPKERFSAEFPKEGPSILRIQQVVRGDSAAYFCASSPEAGNEKLFFGSGTQLSVL.

The gene calls are TRBV7-6 and TRBJ2-5, with 9 bases fitting TRBD2. J lost 7 bases, V lost 6 bases, and 15 bases had no gene match. Germline loops: CDR1 SGHVS, CDR2 FNYEAQ. The CDR3 is made up of 16 amino acids. The CDR3 protein is CASRTLMAGGPGTQYF. The CDR3 coding sequence is TGTGCCAGCAGGACCCTTATGGCGGGGGGGCCGGGGACCCAGTACTTC.

This clone came up once. This chain connects TRBV2 to TRBJ1-2; D ambiguous. Looked up from germline, CDR1 is SNHLY and CDR2 is FYNNEI. Trimming took 7 bases from V and 0 from J, leaving 15 bases between them. This CDR3 region has 15 residues. The CDR3 DNA follows: TGTGCCAGCAATCGCGCGGGGTTTACTAACTATGGCTACACCTTC. It is translated as CASNRAGFTNYGYTF.

J is TRBJ1-2 and V is TRBV5-6; the D gene is possibly TRBD1 (6 bases). V was shortened by 4 bases and J by 1 base, with 11 bases between the two germline ends. CDR1 is SGHDT, CDR2 YYEEEE, per germline. The length of the CDR3 is 14 residues. The CDR3 DNA sequence: TGTGCCAGCAGCCCTAGACAGGTTAACTATGGCTACACCTTC. This sequence encodes CASSPRQVNYGYTF.

The DNA for the CDR3 is TGTGCCAGTAGCCCCGGTTCGTCTGGAAACACCATATATTTT. Amino acid sequence: CASSPGSSGNTIYF. The chain has TRBV19 and TRBJ1-3; D is ambiguous. This CDR3 has 14 residues. V lost 6 bases to trimming and J lost 1 base, with 10 bases between them. CDR1 and CDR2 (germline): LNHDA, SQIVND (reference sequence). Full variable domain (remainder filled in from reference TRBV19 and TRBJ1-3): DGGITQSPKYLFRKEGQNVTLSCEQNLNHDAMYWYRQDPGQGLRLIYYSQIVNDFQKGDIAEGYSVSREKKESFPLTVTSAQKNPTAFYLCASSPGSSGNTIYFGEGSWLTVV.

The J gene is TRBJ2-7, the V gene TRBV10-3; 7 bases are a match to TRBD1. From germline, CDR1 is ENHRY and CDR2 SYGVKD. The CDR3 has 15 amino acids. After removal of 4 bases from V and 7 bases from J, the junction contained 13 bases not matched to a gene. The CDR3 sequence: CAISGGGRVTGEQYF. The DNA of the CDR3 is TGTGCCATCAGTGGAGGGGGCAGGGTAACTGGGGAGCAGTACTTC.

This chain joins TRBV6-5 and TRBJ1-2, with 10 bases identical to TRBD1. Germline V gene sequence: CDR1 MNHEY, CDR2 SVGAGI. With 8 bases clipped from V and 6 bases from J, the junction kept 6 bases outside the gene matches. CDR3 size: 13 residues. The CDR3 DNA is TGTGCCAGCCCGGGACAGGGGATAAATGGCTACACCTTC. Protein product: CASPGQGINGYTF.

This clone has a single count. This chain links TRBV6-6 with TRBJ1-2, with TRBD1 identical over 12 bases. V dropped 3 bases and J dropped 5; count of bases not matched to a gene: 4. The CDR3 length is 15 residues. CDR1 is MNHNY and CDR2 is SVGAGI in the germline V gene (reference sequence). This CDR3 reads CASSYRDRGPYGYTF. The CDR3 coding sequence is TGTGCCAGCAGTTATCGGGACAGGGGGCCATATGGCTACACCTTC.

The chain combines TRBV28 with TRBJ1-5; maybe TRBD1 (6 bases). The germline V gene encodes CDR1 MDHEN and CDR2 SYDVKM. The V gene lost 1 base and the J gene lost 7 bases, with 17 bases spanning the gap. This CDR3 is built from 16 residues. For the CDR3, the DNA is TGTGCCAGCAGTTTATTAGATAGTACGGACAGACAGCCCCAGCATTTT. Its protein product is CASSLLDSTDRQPQHF.

This sequence joins TRBV5-4 and TRBJ1-2; no firm D call. The CDR3 totals 15 residues. Trimming removed 4 bases from V and 4 bases from J, with 17 bases in between. Germline V CDR1 and CDR2: SGHNT, YYREEE (reference sequence). In DNA form, the CDR3 reads TGTGCCAGCAGCGTATCGCGGGCCGGCGTCTATGGCTACACCTTC. It codes for CASSVSRAGVYGYTF.

The J gene is TRBJ2-7, the V gene TRBV5-1; TRBD1 might be the D (5 bases). This CDR3 region has 16 residues. V lost 1 base, J lost 4 bases, and 18 bases lay in between. Germline V gene sequence: CDR1 SGHRS, CDR2 YFSETQ. The CDR3 sequence is CASSLTGKASGYEQYF. The CDR3 DNA reads TGCGCCAGCAGCTTGACAGGAAAGGCCTCTGGGTACGAGCAGTACTTC.

A single count supports this clone. V is TRBV2 and J is TRBJ2-2, with 8 bases identical to TRBD1. In germline, CDR1 is SNHLY, CDR2 FYNNEI. V was clipped by 10 bases and J by 0 bases; unmatched bases: 1. The CDR3 covers 13 residues. The CDR3 loop reads CATTGANTGELFF. The CDR3, as DNA: TGTGCCACGACAGGGGCGAACACCGGGGAGCTGTTTTTT.

The chain joins TRBV5-6 to TRBJ2-1, with D uncertain. CDR3 size: 14 residues. Germline CDR1 reads SGHDT; CDR2 reads YYEEEE. Trimming left V 1 base short and J 8 bases short, with 13 bases between. The CDR3 sequence: CASSLKSWSDEQFF. CDR3 coding DNA: TGTGCCAGCAGCTTGAAGTCTTGGTCGGATGAGCAGTTCTTC. Variable domain in full (rest from reference TRBV5-6 and TRBJ2-1): DAGVTQSPTHLIKTRGQQVTLRCSPKSGHDTVSWYQQALGQGPQFIFQYYEEEERQRGNFPDRFSGHQFPNYSSELNVNALLLGDSALYLCASSLKSWSDEQFFGPGTRLTVL.

The rearrangement links TRBV29-1 to TRBJ2-1; possible D gene TRBD1, 5 bases. V was trimmed by 2 bases and J by 2 bases, leaving 16 bases between them. CDR3 length: 16 residues. The germline V gene encodes CDR1 SQVTM and CDR2 ANQGSEA. The CDR3 region is CSVEKGAGNPYNEQFF. The CDR3 nucleotides read TGCAGCGTTGAAAAAGGGGCAGGGAACCCCTACAATGAGCAGTTCTTC.

The rearrangement links TRBV6-5 to TRBJ1-6; maybe TRBD1 (6 bases). Looked up from germline, CDR1 is MNHEY and CDR2 is SVGAGI. The CDR3 is 14 amino acids. V lost 6 bases to trimming and J lost 7 bases, with 13 bases between them. The CDR3, as DNA: TGTGCCAGCAGCTCAGGGGTGTTAAATTCACCCCTCCACTTT. It yields the protein CASSSGVLNSPLHF.

This clone was seen a few times. This chain links TRBV6-5 with TRBJ1-4; 7 bases agree with TRBD1. The CDR3 runs 15 residues. Losses at the gene ends were 5 bases for V and 5 bases for J; bases not matched to a gene: 8. Germline V gene sequence: CDR1 MNHEY, CDR2 SVGAGI. The CDR3 sequence: CASSKGTAGNEKLFF. The CDR3 DNA is TGTGCCAGCAGTAAAGGGACAGCTGGAAATGAAAAACTGTTTTTT.

This chain's CDR3 is CASSLLGEGNTEAFF. CDR3 DNA: TGTGCCAGCAGTTTACTGGGGGAGGGGAACACTGAAGCTTTCTTT. V gene TRBV28 combines with J gene TRBJ1-1, with TRBD1 as a possible D gene (5 bases). CDR1 is MDHEN, CDR2 SYDVKM, per germline. The ends were cut back, 2 bases at V and 1 base at J, with 11 bases in the middle. The CDR3 loop spans 15 amino acids.

This clone appeared once. This CDR3 is missing its conserved last phenylalanine or tryptophan, likely due to a read error. Because the CDR3's place on the DNA is in doubt, the DNA is left out and the CDR3 is given as listed by TCRdb. The gene calls are TRBV5-3 and TRBJ1-1; TRBD1, the D gene given by the table, was not confirmed from the DNA. TRBV5-3 counts as an open reading frame of uncertain function. The CDR3 region is 10 residues in length, termini included. The CDR3 loop is CARSDMTGRY.

V usage is TRBV5-4 and J usage is TRBJ2-2; possible D gene TRBD2, 5 bases. Germline V gene data show CDR1 as SGHNT and CDR2 as YYREEE (reference sequence). The CDR3 is made up of 14 amino acids. The V end lost 1 base, the J end lost 1 base, and 5 bases lay between the germline ends. The CDR3 reads CASSLRGNTGELFF. CDR3 nucleotides: TGTGCCAGCAGCTTGCGGGGGAACACCGGGGAGCTGTTTTTT.

The chain employs TRBV7-8 and TRBJ2-7; D is uncertain. Germline-derived CDR1 and CDR2 are SGHVS and FQNEAQ. This CDR3 contains 14 residues. Trimming took off 3 bases at V and 3 bases at J, with 12 bases between the two ends. CDR3 DNA: TGTGCCAGCAGCTTTGGGCATACCAACTACGAGCAGTACTTC. Its protein is CASSFGHTNYEQYF.

This clone is a singleton in its sample. The chain links TRBV27 to TRBJ2-4, with D unresolved. This CDR3 contains 14 residues. Trimming cost V 2 bases and J 1 base, with 6 bases left between them. Germline V gene sequence: CDR1 MNHEY, CDR2 SMNVEV (reference sequence). CDR3 DNA: TGTGCCAGCAGTTTAAGCCGGGCCAAAAACATTCAGTACTTC. It is translated as CASSLSRAKNIQYF.

This chain uses TRBV7-3 with TRBJ2-3; possible D gene TRBD2, 5 bases. The CDR3 totals 14 residues. Trimming removed 3 bases from V and 5 bases from J, with 12 bases in between. The V gene's germline CDR1 is SGHTA and CDR2 FQGTGA. The chain's CDR3 is CASSLNRGQDTQYF. CDR3 nucleotides: TGTGCCAGCAGCTTGAATCGGGGTCAAGATACGCAGTATTTT.